These 16 T cell receptor beta chains share one sample of origin, sequenced in a study of post-analysis software for immune sequencing data (dated by TCRdb to about 2015). Broad study findings and their caveats: Significantly higher frequencies in patients than in controls were found for about five TRBV segments, including TRBV5-6, TRBV5-1 and TRBV20-1.

Which antigens these TCRs recognize remains unknown. The library was generated by PCR. These reads were obtained on an Illumina HiSeq 2500. To reduce PCR and sequencing biases, unique molecular identifiers were built into the TCR beta cDNA libraries. TCRdb took the public reads, trimmed them with fastp at Q25, ran MiXCR for clone calling and kept in-frame beta chains. A single entry per CDR3 protein holds the most common genes and DNA from its merged rows. The sample table records around 770,000 distinct CDR3 sequences; 46% of these occur just once. The ten largest clonotypes hold approximately 4.4% of the sample. Source material: blood. All receptors derive from a girl aged 10 to 17 with multiple sclerosis.

The chain links TRBV20-1 to TRBJ2-7; 8 nucleotides agree with TRBD2. Germline V gives CDR1 DFQATT, CDR2 SNEGSKA (reference sequence). J was trimmed by 7 bases and V by 3 bases; bases with no gene match: 14. CDR3 length equals 15 residues. This CDR3 reads CSASSLSGAYNEQYF. The CDR3 nucleotides are TGCAGTGCTAGCTCTCTTAGCGGGGCCTACAATGAGCAGTACTTC.

The chain joins TRBV10-3 to TRBJ2-7, with a tentative D call TRBD1 (6 bases). The CDR3 runs 12 residues. Germline V gene data show CDR1 as ENHRY and CDR2 as SYGVKD. Trimming removed 8 bases from V and 4 bases from J, with 12 bases in between. CDR3 region: CAIGQDSYEQYF. The CDR3 DNA sequence: TGTGCCATCGGGCAGGACAGTTACGAGCAGTACTTC.

This clonotype was detected only a few times. This chain links TRBV15 with TRBJ2-3, with 9 bases matching TRBD1. This CDR3 has 17 residues. The J segment lost 4 bases and the V segment lost 1 base, leaving 9 bases of the junction unmatched. The V gene's germline CDR1 is LNHNV and CDR2 YYDKDF (reference sequence). CDR3 bases: TGTGCCACCAGCAGAGGGGGACCGGGACAGGGACCAGATACGCAGTATTTT. As protein: CATSRGGPGQGPDTQYF.

The chain combines TRBV27 with TRBJ2-1; 8 nucleotides agree with TRBD1. CDR1 is MNHEY and CDR2 is SMNVEV in the germline V gene (reference sequence). The CDR3 covers 16 residues. The V gene end was trimmed by 2 bases and the J gene end by 7 bases; junction bases not matched to a gene: 10. CDR3: CASSLKRGTGGNEQFF. Here the CDR3 DNA reads TGTGCCAGCAGTTTAAAGAGGGGAACAGGGGGGAATGAGCAGTTCTTC.

A few counts support this clonotype. The chain links TRBV4-3 to TRBJ2-3; 9 bases are a match to TRBD2. The CDR3 totals 16 residues. In germline, CDR1 is LGHNA, CDR2 YSLEER. The V gene end was trimmed by 1 base and the J gene end by 2 bases; junction bases not matched to a gene: 4. The CDR3 DNA is TGCGCCAGCAGCCAAGGCGGGAGGGTATACACAGATACGCAGTATTTT. Residues: CASSQGGRVYTDTQYF.

This chain uses TRBV24-1 with TRBJ2-1; 10 nucleotides match TRBD2. This CDR3 is 16 amino acids long. Germline V gene sequence: CDR1 KGHDR, CDR2 SFDVKD. The ends lost 3 bases at V and 6 bases at J; junction bases unmatched: 7. CDR3 sequence reads: CATSDPSGRAFNEQFF. The CDR3 DNA is TGTGCCACCAGTGATCCAAGCGGGAGGGCCTTCAATGAGCAGTTCTTC.

The chain uses TRBV6-4 and TRBJ2-1; D is uncertain. This CDR3 is built from 13 residues. CDR1 is MRHNA and CDR2 is SNTAGT in the germline V gene. The germline V and J ends were trimmed by 3 bases and 8 bases, with 11 bases remaining between them. The CDR3 loop is CASSDSAGDEQFF. CDR3 in DNA: TGTGCCAGCAGTGATTCAGCAGGTGATGAGCAGTTCTTC.

V gene TRBV2 combines with J gene TRBJ2-3, with unresolved D. The CDR3 is 16 amino acids. The ends were cut back, 5 bases at V and 2 bases at J, with 17 bases in the middle. Germline V gene data show CDR1 as SNHLY and CDR2 as FYNNEI. Here the CDR3 reads CASSPWQADITDTQYF. The CDR3 DNA sequence: TGTGCCAGCAGTCCCTGGCAGGCGGATATCACAGATACGCAGTATTTT. Combining the CDR3 with reference TRBV2 and TRBJ2-3 gives the whole variable domain EPEVTQTPSHQVTQMGQEVILRCVPISNHLYFYWYRQILGQKVEFLVSFYNNEISEKSEIFDDQFSVERPDGSNFTLKIRSTKLEDSAMYFCASSPWQADITDTQYFGPGTRLTVL.

The V call is TRBV4-3, the J call TRBJ2-7, with 9 bases matching TRBD2. Germline loops: CDR1 LGHNA, CDR2 YSLEER. Losses at the gene ends were 1 base for V and 7 bases for J; bases not matched to a gene: 11. The CDR3 spans 16 residues. The CDR3 sequence is CASSQGQRGVGNEQYF. The CDR3 coding sequence is TGCGCCAGCAGCCAAGGTCAGCGGGGGGTGGGCAATGAGCAGTACTTC.

The rearrangement links TRBV4-2 to TRBJ1-1, with D tentatively TRBD1 (6 bases). Germline loops: CDR1 LGHNA, CDR2 YNFKEQ. The CDR3 has 17 residues. Trimming cost V 0 bases and J 0 bases, with 14 bases left between them. CDR3 amino acids: CASSQDAGANLNTEAFF. In nucleotides, the CDR3 is TGTGCCAGCAGCCAAGATGCAGGGGCCAACCTGAACACTGAAGCTTTCTTT.

In DNA form, the CDR3 reads TGCAGTGCCCTACCGATCAGGCAGACTAATGAAAAACTGTTTTTT. Residues: CSALPIRQTNEKLFF. The chain employs TRBV20-1 and TRBJ1-4; no clear D. The CDR3 sequence is 15 residues long. CDR1 is DFQATT and CDR2 is SNEGSKA in the germline V gene (reference sequence). Trimming shortened V by 6 bases and J by 2 bases, and 16 bases separated the two germline ends.

This clonotype occurred a few times. V gene TRBV12-3 or TRBV12-4 combines with J gene TRBJ2-7; TRBD1 aligns across 10 bases. V was clipped by 5 bases and J by 2 bases; unmatched bases: 9. This CDR3 is built from 16 residues. CDR3 sequence (DNA): TGTGCCAGCAGTCGAACCCCGGGACAGGGGCCCTACGAGCAGTACTTC. It is translated as CASSRTPGQGPYEQYF.

The chain joins TRBV12-3 or TRBV12-4 to TRBJ1-1; D is possibly TRBD1 (5 bases). V gave up 5 bases and J gave up 3 bases, with 13 bases separating them. The CDR3 sequence is 14 residues long. The CDR3 bases are TGTGCCAGCAGTCCCCCCGGAGGGGACACTGAAGCTTTCTTT. Protein: CASSPPGGDTEAFF.

V is TRBV7-3 and J is TRBJ1-1; D is unclear. The CDR3 has 13 residues. V lost 2 bases and J lost 8, with 12 bases in between. Germline V CDR1 and CDR2: SGHTA, FQGTGA. The chain's CDR3 is CASSLRSGREAFF. In DNA form, the CDR3 reads TGTGCCAGCAGCTTACGATCGGGTCGAGAAGCTTTCTTT.

The CDR3 loop is CASSLAWKETQYF. CDR3 sequence (DNA): TGTGCCAGCAGCTTAGCCTGGAAAGAGACCCAGTACTTC. This chain links TRBV11-2 with TRBJ2-5; D gene ambiguous. This CDR3 is built from 13 residues. Germline V gene data show CDR1 as SGHAT and CDR2 as FQNNGV. The V gene lost 1 base and the J gene lost 3 bases, with 6 bases spanning the gap.

A few counts support this clonotype. J is TRBJ2-1 and V is TRBV29-1; no firm D call. Deletions cut 3 bases from V and 0 bases from J, with 9 bases between. This CDR3 has 14 amino acids. Germline V CDR1 and CDR2: SQVTM, ANQGSEA. CDR3 residues: CSVETMDSYNEQFF. CDR3 nucleotides: TGCAGCGTTGAGACGATGGACTCCTACAATGAGCAGTTCTTC.